The T cell receptor (beta chain) under discussion was sequenced for a study of shared clonotypes between healthy human individuals. Study information: A few men and a couple of women, aged 18 to 49, were donors.

Study-wide results and caveats: On the whole, naive subsets had larger estimated richness than memory subsets had. The study sampled only blood, and tissue repertoires likely differ.

Remarks on this clone: Its target is unknown.

The germline V and J ends were trimmed by 7 bases and 5 bases, with 17 bases remaining between them. This CDR3 region has 14 residues. Per germline, CDR1 LNHDA and CDR2 SQIVND (reference sequence). The CD4+ fraction was divided into a CD45RA+ naive subset and a CD45RA-negative memory subset. Measured with immunoSEQ multiplex PCR; TCRdb has only the in-frame clones, and not every one. The table lists roughly 2.5 million clones, approximately 94% of them singletons. What was sequenced was naive CD4+ T cells sorted from blood. The subset here: CD45RA+ positively selected. This chain joins TRBV19 and TRBJ1-1, with D perhaps matching TRBD1 (5 bases). The clonotype originates from a young man in good health. This CDR3 is CASKPRELWTEAFF. The CDR3 DNA sequence: TGTGCCAGTAAACCCAGGGAATTGTGGACTGAAGCTTTCTTT. Together with reference TRBV19 and TRBJ1-1, the CDR3 gives the full variable domain: DGGITQSPKYLFRKEGQNVTLSCEQNLNHDAMYWYRQDPGQGLRLIYYSQIVNDFQKGDIAEGYSVSREKKESFPLTVTSAQKNPTAFYLCASKPRELWTEAFFGQGTRLTVV.